This is a list of T cell receptor beta chains from one sample in a study of cytomegalovirus exposure and HLA in healthy donors. Here immunoSEQ multiplex PCR was the method, and the copy in TCRdb shows in-frame clones only, minus some. The profile shows 95,000 to 150,000 clones, 75% to 90% of them singletons. The sample taken for sequencing was PBMCs. Source of these receptors: a man younger than 40 in good health and CMV-seronegative. Each CDR3 is given with its conserved first and last residue. Each record gives: V gene, J gene, clone size, D gene, CDR3 protein, CDR3 DNA. D genes are given only for firm matches. Size is stated for part of the rows, as once, few or many counts, or as a class when the clone is expanded.

>TRBV18|TRBJ2-1|.|.
CASSPKSSPNEQFF
TGTGCCAGCTCACCAAAGAGCTCGCCCAATGAGCAGTTCTTC
>TRBV13|TRBJ1-1|few|TRBD1
CASSLGAGGRAEAFF
TGTGCCAGCAGCTTAGGTGCAGGGGGAAGGGCTGAAGCTTTCTTT
>TRBV7-9|TRBJ1-6|.|.
CASSLEQDSPLHF
TGTGCCAGCAGCTTAGAACAGGATTCACCCCTCCACTTT
>TRBV10-1|TRBJ2-1|few|.
CASSESGETEQFF
TGCGCCAGCAGTGAGTCTGGAGAAACTGAGCAGTTCTTC
>TRBV5-5|TRBJ2-3|.|TRBD2
CASSLRASGGFTDTQYF
TGTGCCAGCAGCTTGCGGGCTAGCGGGGGTTTCACAGATACGCAGTATTTT
>TRBV10-2|TRBJ1-2|.|.
CASGRRDYGYTF
TGCGCCAGTGGGAGGAGGGATTATGGCTACACCTTC
>TRBV6-5|TRBJ2-7|few|TRBD2
CASSYTSGSYEQYF
TGTGCCAGCAGTTACACTAGCGGCTCCTACGAGCAGTACTTC
>TRBV19|TRBJ1-2|.|.
CASSISYAIGYTF
TGTGCCAGTAGTATATCCTACGCCATTGGCTACACCTTC
>TRBV2|TRBJ2-5|.|TRBD1
CASSGGTGRGQETQYF
TGTGCCAGCAGTGGGGGGACAGGGCGGGGGCAAGAGACCCAGTACTTC
>TRBV19|TRBJ2-7|.|TRBD1
CASSDRGLIGEQYF
TGTGCCAGTAGTGACAGGGGTTTAATAGGCGAGCAGTACTTC
>TRBV4-2|TRBJ1-2|.|.
CASSQDSLLPRDGYTF
TGTGCCAGCAGCCAAGATAGTCTCCTACCCCGGGATGGCTACACCTTC
>TRBV2|TRBJ2-7|once|.
CASSARQGSYEQYF
TGTGCCAGCAGCGCCAGGCAGGGGTCCTACGAGCAGTACTTC
>TRBV9|TRBJ2-5|.|.
CASSGGNQETQYF
TGTGCCAGCAGCGGCGGTAACCAAGAGACCCAGTACTTC
>TRBV7-9|TRBJ2-7|.|.
CASSPPLREKQYF
TGTGCCAGCAGCCCCCCGCTACGAGAGAAGCAGTACTTC
>TRBV7-2|TRBJ1-2|.|TRBD1
CASTLGTGRGYTF
TGTGCCAGCACGCTGGGGACAGGGAGGGGCTACACCTTC
>TRBV11-3|TRBJ2-1|few|.
CASTTQMGGEQFF
TGTGCCAGCACCACTCAGATGGGGGGTGAGCAGTTCTTC
>TRBV27|TRBJ2-2|.|TRBD2
CASSTSGAVTGELFF
TGTGCCAGCAGCACTAGCGGGGCGGTCACCGGGGAGCTGTTTTTT
>TRBV11-3|TRBJ2-7|.|.
CASSLGRTSYEQYF
TGTGCCAGCAGCTTAGGAAGGACTTCCTACGAGCAGTACTTC
>TRBV5-6|TRBJ1-2|.|.
CASSLRGNYGYTF
TGTGCCAGCTCCCTCCGGGGGAACTATGGCTACACCTTC
>TRBV18|TRBJ2-3|.|TRBD2
CASSSTSGGAADTQYF
TGTGCCAGCTCGTCGACTAGCGGGGGGGCCGCAGATACGCAGTATTTT
>TRBV5-1|TRBJ1-2|.|.
CASSLAVGGRGHGYTF
TGCGCCAGCAGCTTGGCCGTTGGGGGGAGGGGCCATGGCTACACCTTC
>TRBV19|TRBJ2-5|.|TRBD2
CASSIQPGLEGTQYF
TGTGCCAGTAGTATTCAGCCGGGACTAGAGGGGACCCAGTACTTC
>TRBV4-1|TRBJ1-5|.|.
CASSHMTGGAVQPQHF
TGCGCCAGCAGCCACATGACGGGGGGCGCGGTTCAGCCCCAGCATTTT